This passage covers 28 T cell receptor beta chains from one sample sequenced in a study of blood T cell repertoires in COVID-19. Assay: immunoSEQ multiplex PCR; the TCRdb copy retains only in-frame clones and omits some. The table has some 170,000 clones, around 80% seen once. The sample consisted of peripheral blood. The receptors shown here come from a man in his sixties with acute or convalescent COVID-19.

The chain combines TRBV7-6 with TRBJ2-5, with TRBD2 matching 13 bases. V lost 1 base to trimming and J lost 3 bases; unmatched junction nucleotides: 2. From germline, CDR1 is SGHVS and CDR2 FNYEAQ. The CDR3 length is 16 residues. In nucleotides, the CDR3 is TGTGCCAGCAGCTTAGTAACTAGCGGGGGGGAAGAGACCCAGTACTTC. This sequence encodes CASSLVTSGGEETQYF.

The chain has TRBV4-1 and TRBJ2-7; weak D call: TRBD2 (5 bases). Trimming took 0 bases from V and 6 from J, leaving 12 bases between them. This CDR3 contains 14 residues. The germline CDR1 and CDR2 sequences are MGHRA and YSYEKL. CDR3 sequence reads: CASSQEGRGFEQYF. The CDR3 DNA is TGCGCCAGCAGCCAAGAAGGACGAGGGTTCGAGCAGTACTTC.

The chain couples TRBV30 to TRBJ1-1, with D hard to call. Trimming shortened V by 3 bases and J by 3 bases, and 11 bases separated the two germline ends. CDR1 is GTSNPN and CDR2 is SVGIG in the germline V gene (reference sequence). CDR3 length: 13 residues. The CDR3 spells CAWSSQEHTEAFF. The CDR3 nucleotides are TGTGCCTGGAGCTCGCAGGAACACACTGAAGCTTTCTTT.

The chain combines TRBV2 with TRBJ1-5; D is ambiguous. CDR3 length: 13 amino acids. Germline CDR1 and CDR2: SNHLY and FYNNEI. V lost 8 bases and J lost 3, with 11 bases in between. The CDR3 DNA is TGTGCCAGCCAACCGAACTACAATCAGCCCCAGCATTTT. Translated, it gives CASQPNYNQPQHF.

This clone has just a few counts. The chain recombines TRBV3-1 (or the pseudogene TRBV3-2) with TRBJ1-6; unclear D gene. The CDR3 totals 12 residues. V was clipped by 5 bases and J by 11 bases, with 10 bases between them. Looked up from germline, CDR1 is LGHDT and CDR2 is YNNKEL (reference sequence). CDR3 coding DNA: TGTGCCAGCAGCGAGGGAGGAGCACCCCTCCACTTT. Translated: CASSEGGAPLHF.

The chain uses TRBV29-1 and TRBJ2-7; D unclear. Germline values: CDR1 SQVTM, CDR2 ANQGSEA. V was shortened by 4 bases and J by 0 bases, with 10 bases between the two germline ends. The CDR3 loop spans 13 amino acids. The CDR3 DNA reads as TGCAGCGTTGGCAGGCTAAGCTCCTACGAGCAGTACTTC. Translation: CSVGRLSSYEQYF.

The gene calls are TRBV5-4 and TRBJ2-1; 7 bases align to TRBD2. Looked up from germline, CDR1 is SGHNT and CDR2 is YYREEE (reference sequence). V gave up 4 bases and J gave up 7 bases; unmatched junction bases: 8. The CDR3 totals 14 residues. CDR3 loop: CASSRGTGGNEQFF. CDR3 in DNA: TGTGCCAGCAGCAGGGGCACGGGGGGAAATGAGCAGTTCTTC. The variable domain in full, with the rest retrieved from reference TRBV5-4 and TRBJ2-1, is ETGVTQSPTHLIKTRGQQVTLRCSSQSGHNTVSWYQQALGQGPQFIFQYYREEENGRGNFPPRFSGLQFPNYSSELNVNALELDDSALYLCASSRGTGGNEQFFGPGTRLTVL.

The chain is built from TRBV6-2 or TRBV6-3 and TRBJ2-1; D gene ambiguous. Per germline, CDR1 MNHEY and CDR2 SVGEGT. Trimming stripped 5 bases from V and 4 bases from J, with 3 bases between. The CDR3 contains 11 residues. In DNA form, the CDR3 reads TGTGCCAGCAGTACTTACAATGAGCAGTTCTTC. Its translation: CASSTYNEQFF.

CDR3 in amino acids: CARRGAGAGTGELFF. In DNA, the CDR3 is TGTGCCCGCCGGGGGGCGGGGGCGGGGACCGGGGAGCTGTTTTTT. The chain combines TRBV28 with TRBJ2-2; possible D gene TRBD2, 7 bases. The germline V gene has CDR1 MDHEN and CDR2 SYDVKM. This CDR3 spans 15 amino acids. With 11 bases removed from V and 5 bases from J, the gap between germline ends came to 21 bases.

The chain uses TRBV4-2 and TRBJ2-1, with 12 bases matching TRBD2. Germline assignment: CDR1 LGHNA and CDR2 YNFKEQ. CDR3 size: 16 residues. J lost 8 bases, V lost 4 bases, and 9 bases had no gene match. The CDR3 here is CASSRSLAGGPDEQFF. Here the CDR3 DNA reads TGTGCCAGCAGCCGAAGTCTAGCGGGGGGGCCAGATGAGCAGTTCTTC.

The CDR3 coding sequence is TGTGCCAGCAGCTTATCCGGGACACTACTTAATTCACCCCTCCACTTT. It yields the protein CASSLSGTLLNSPLHF. This chain connects TRBV7-2 to TRBJ1-6; perhaps TRBD1 as D (6 bases). V was clipped by 2 bases and J by 6 bases, with 14 bases between them. The CDR3 runs to 16 residues. Germline V gene lookup returns CDR1 SGHTA and CDR2 FQGNSA.

This chain connects TRBV9 to TRBJ1-1; D possibly corresponds to TRBD1 (6 bases). The CDR3 length is 15 residues. Germline CDR1 reads SGDLS; CDR2 reads YYNGEE. Trimming cost V 4 bases and J 0 bases, with 13 bases left between them. CDR3 sequence (DNA): TGTGCCAGCAGCCCTCAGACAGGCTTGAACACTGAAGCTTTCTTT. Residues: CASSPQTGLNTEAFF.

The chain carries TRBV7-2 and TRBJ2-5; weak D call: TRBD1 (6 bases). Trimming shortened V by 4 bases and J by 4 bases, and 16 bases separated the two germline ends. The CDR3 is 15 residues long. Germline V gene data show CDR1 as SGHTA and CDR2 as FQGNSA. This CDR3 is CASSSSRDIRETQYF. The DNA of the CDR3 is TGTGCCAGCAGCTCTTCCCGGGACATTCGAGAGACCCAGTACTTC.

V usage is TRBV7-9 and J usage is TRBJ1-1; weak D call: TRBD1 (5 bases). The CDR3 covers 13 residues. Germline-derived CDR1 and CDR2 are SEHNR and FQNEAQ (reference sequence). V was pared by 2 bases and J by 1 base, with 5 bases between. CDR3 sequence: CASSLTGNTEAFF. In DNA, the CDR3 is TGTGCCAGCAGCTTAACAGGGAACACTGAAGCTTTCTTT.

A remark on this clone: The same CDR3 can be traced to other DNA sequences in this sample. The DNA for the CDR3 is TGTGCCAGCAGTTACTCGTATGGAAACACCATATATTTT. It codes for CASSYSYGNTIYF. The chain joins TRBV6-5 to TRBJ1-3; no clear D. Germline V lookup: CDR1 MNHEY, CDR2 SVGAGI. This CDR3 contains 13 residues. The V and J ends lost 0 bases and 3 bases respectively, with 3 bases between them.

With regard to this clone: The sample holds other DNA sequences that translate to the same CDR3. The chain links TRBV2 to TRBJ1-2; 7 bases line up with TRBD1. This CDR3 has 14 residues. Germline CDR1 and CDR2: SNHLY and FYNNEI. V gave up 8 bases and J gave up 1 base; unmatched junction bases: 7. This chain's CDR3 is CASRPGQINYGYTF. The CDR3 bases are TGTGCCAGCCGACCGGGACAGATTAACTATGGCTACACCTTC.

The V gene is TRBV12-3 or TRBV12-4, the J gene TRBJ1-2, with a weak D call TRBD1 (6 bases). V was pared by 5 bases and J by 4 bases, with 11 bases between. This CDR3 comprises 13 residues. The CDR3 here is CASSPGAGYGYTF. The DNA of the CDR3 is TGTGCCAGCAGTCCAGGGGCAGGCTATGGCTACACCTTC.

V is TRBV28 and J is TRBJ1-5, with 9 bases aligning to TRBD1. The V gene's germline CDR1 is MDHEN and CDR2 SYDVKM. The CDR3 extends over 17 amino acids. The V and J ends lost 6 bases and 2 bases, in that order; junction bases with no gene match: 11. The CDR3: CASRPLGDREGNQPQHF. The CDR3 DNA follows: TGTGCCAGCAGACCATTGGGGGACAGGGAAGGCAATCAGCCCCAGCATTTT.

This rearrangement joins TRBV5-1 to TRBJ1-1; the D gene is possibly TRBD1 (5 bases). The CDR3 length is 14 residues. Germline CDR1 reads SGHRS; CDR2 reads YFSETQ. Trimming pared 0 bases from V and 1 base from J, leaving 7 bases between. CDR3: CASSLAGKNTEAFF. The DNA of the CDR3 is TGCGCCAGCAGCTTGGCAGGGAAGAACACTGAAGCTTTCTTT.

V is TRBV5-1 and J is TRBJ2-3; the D gene is possibly TRBD2 (5 bases). In germline, CDR1 is SGHRS, CDR2 YFSETQ. This CDR3 spans 15 amino acids. Trimming pared 2 bases from V and 3 bases from J, leaving 13 bases between. DNA of the CDR3: TGCGCCAGCAGCTTCTCGGGAAACCCTACAGATACGCAGTATTTT. Translating gives CASSFSGNPTDTQYF.

This clone appeared once. CDR3 nucleotide sequence: TGCGCCAGCAGCCAGTTCCCCATTGCGGGGGACAGGGTCTATGGCTACACCTTC. Translation gives CASSQFPIAGDRVYGYTF. The V and J genes are TRBV5-1 and TRBJ1-2; 9 positions match TRBD1. V lost 4 bases to trimming and J lost 4 bases; unmatched junction nucleotides: 17. Germline V gives CDR1 SGHRS, CDR2 YFSETQ. The CDR3 is 18 residues long.

The V and J genes are TRBV19 and TRBJ1-2; 9 bases agree with TRBD1. Looked up from germline, CDR1 is LNHDA and CDR2 is SQIVND (reference sequence). The CDR3 length is 16 residues. Trimming removed 3 bases from V and 2 bases from J; junction bases left unmatched: 7. CDR3: CASSIGGTGLNYGYTF. The DNA of the CDR3 is TGTGCCAGTAGTATTGGGGGGACAGGGTTGAACTATGGCTACACCTTC.

The chain employs TRBV6-1 and TRBJ2-1; possible D gene TRBD2, 7 bases. Deletions cut 3 bases from V and 5 bases from J, with 17 bases between. This CDR3 region has 16 residues. Germline V gene lookup returns CDR1 MNHNS and CDR2 SASEGT. The CDR3 coding sequence is TGTGCCAGCAGTGATGGGGGGGGGCGGAAGAACAATGAGCAGTTCTTC. Protein product: CASSDGGGRKNNEQFF.

The V and J genes are TRBV7-2 and TRBJ1-6, with D uncertain. There are 13 residues in the CDR3. Trimming shortened V by 8 bases and J by 7 bases, and 12 bases separated the two germline ends. Germline assignment: CDR1 SGHTA and CDR2 FQGNSA. The CDR3 sequence is CASSIQSNSPLHF. CDR3 DNA sequence: TGTGCCAGCTCCATACAGTCAAATTCACCCCTCCACTTT.

As for this clone: Germline and junction disagree at one end, which may indicate a read error. The chain couples TRBV3-1 (or the pseudogene TRBV3-2) to TRBJ1-2; weak D call: TRBD1 (5 bases). The CDR3 runs to 15 residues. Germline V gene data show CDR1 as LGHDT and CDR2 as YNNKEL (reference sequence). CDR3 in amino acids: CASSQGQTAFYGYTF. In DNA, the CDR3 is TGTGCCAGCAGTCAAGGCCAGACAGCCTTCTATGGCTACACCTTC.

This clone was seen a few times. The chain carries TRBV2 and TRBJ1-5, with 7 bases matching TRBD1. The germline V gene has CDR1 SNHLY and CDR2 FYNNEI. This CDR3 has 18 residues. J lost 0 bases, V lost 4 bases, and 12 bases had no gene match. The CDR3 loop reads CASSVPQGTFNSNQPQHF. Here the CDR3 DNA reads TGTGCCAGCAGTGTCCCACAGGGGACTTTTAATAGCAATCAGCCCCAGCATTTT.

The V call is TRBV7-9, the J call TRBJ1-2; D is uncertain. In germline, CDR1 is SEHNR, CDR2 FQNEAQ (reference sequence). The CDR3 is made up of 17 amino acids. The ends were cut back, 2 bases at V and 4 bases at J, with 20 bases in the middle. Here the CDR3 reads CASSLLTGVELAYGYTF. The CDR3 coding sequence is TGTGCCAGCAGCTTATTAACCGGGGTAGAGTTGGCCTATGGCTACACCTTC. The full variable domain, in which reference TRBV7-9 and TRBJ1-2 provide the parts outside the CDR3, is DTGVSQNPRHKITKRGQNVTFRCDPISEHNRLYWYRQTLGQGPEFLTYFQNEAQLEKSRLLSDRFSAERPKGSFSTLEIQRTEQGDSAMYLCASSLLTGVELAYGYTFGSGTRLTVV.

This clone has more than one count but fewer than ten. This chain joins TRBV11-2 and TRBJ1-4, with 7 positions matching TRBD1. CDR3 size: 17 residues. V lost 4 bases, J lost 7 bases, and 15 bases stayed unmatched. Germline assignment: CDR1 SGHAT and CDR2 FQNNGV. The CDR3 here is CASSYAGDRVGGEKLFF. CDR3 in DNA: TGTGCCAGCAGCTACGCTGGAGACAGGGTAGGAGGTGAAAAACTGTTTTTT.